This T cell receptor (beta chain) is drawn from a study of blood T cell repertoires in COVID-19. Background on the study: There were acute and convalescent COVID-19 samples, and they came from the United States, Italy and Spain. Sources were T cells, B-cell-depleted T cells, or PBMCs; the material itself was cDNA or gDNA.

Per the original data handling: Amplification of reference gene primers provided the estimated nucleated cell counts. Assay: immunoSEQ multiplex PCR; the TCRdb copy retains only in-frame clones and omits some. The V and J calls and clone size come from that table; D and trimming were worked out from the DNA. The sample has hundreds of thousands of clones; 70% to 90% are singletons. This clone was recorded only once. Patients of the Seattle cohort, enrolled during active infection, were followed longitudinally. Trimming removed 3 bases from V and 4 bases from J, with 6 bases in between. The CDR3 runs to 12 residues.

This TCR derives from a woman aged 55-69 years with COVID-19, enrolled during active disease. Sequenced sample: peripheral blood. The chain employs TRBV12-3 or TRBV12-4 and TRBJ1-2; no definite D call. The CDR3 coding sequence is TGTGCCAGCAGTTTGCCCGGCTATGGCTACACCTTC. This codes for CASSLPGYGYTF.